This TCR beta chain appears in the sequencing data of a study of T cells after yellow fever vaccination. UMIs were added to TCR cDNA along with a universal primer site when it was made by 5'RACE template switching. TCRdb called the 5' RACE reads again in MiXCR, with one record for every CDR3 protein. The table lists about 120,000 distinct CDR3 sequences, over 8% of them singletons. The germline V gene has CDR1 SGHKS and CDR2 YYEKEE (reference sequence). Trimming removed 2 bases at V and 4 bases at J, with 9 bases between. The CDR3 loop spans 13 amino acids. V gene TRBV5-5 combines with J gene TRBJ1-1, with D possibly matching TRBD1 (6 bases). This specimen consisted of CD8+ T cells sorted from PBMCs, obtained on the day of the yellow fever booster vaccination. The receptor was derived from a young man who received the YFV17D yellow fever vaccine. This chain's CDR3 is CASSFWGATEAFF. The CDR3 DNA reads as TGTGCCAGCAGCTTTTGGGGGGCCACTGAAGCTTTCTTT. Together with reference TRBV5-5 and TRBJ1-1, the CDR3 gives the full variable domain: DAGVTQSPTHLIKTRGQQVTLRCSPISGHKSVSWYQQVLGQGPQFIFQYYEKEERGRGNFPDRFSARQFPNYSSELNVNALLLGDSALYLCASSFWGATEAFFGQGTRLTVV.